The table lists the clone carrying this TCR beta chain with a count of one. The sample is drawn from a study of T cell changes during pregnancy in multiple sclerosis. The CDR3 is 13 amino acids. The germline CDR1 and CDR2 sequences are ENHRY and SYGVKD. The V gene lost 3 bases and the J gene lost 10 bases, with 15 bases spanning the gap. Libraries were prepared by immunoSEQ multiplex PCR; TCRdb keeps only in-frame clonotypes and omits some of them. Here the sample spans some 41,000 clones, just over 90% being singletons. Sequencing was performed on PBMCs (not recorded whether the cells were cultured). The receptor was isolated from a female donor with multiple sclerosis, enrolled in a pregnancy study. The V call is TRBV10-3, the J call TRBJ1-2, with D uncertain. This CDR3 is CAISEIGGIDYTF. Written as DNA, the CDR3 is TGTGCCATCAGTGAAATCGGCGGCATCGACTACACCTTC.